The next 32 T cell receptor beta chains were all read from a single sample in a study of beta chain features in type 1 diabetes. Every bit of the isolated RNA underwent reverse transcription, so sequencing read expressed TCRB transcripts. Method: immunoSEQ multiplex PCR; TCRdb's copy keeps in-frame clones and lacks some. The table shows some 99,000 clones, with 30% to 50% occurring only once. Sequenced input: stem cell memory CD4+ T cells from blood. Receptors originate from a woman aged 18 to 35 in good health.

This chain uses TRBV7-9 with TRBJ2-1; the match to TRBD1 covers 7 bases. The CDR3 has 17 residues. The trim removed 4 bases at V and 7 bases at J, leaving 16 bases unmatched. The germline gives CDR1 SEHNR, CDR2 FQNEAQ (reference sequence). CDR3 region: CASSSRGTPVSRNEQFF. In DNA form, the CDR3 reads TGTGCCAGCAGCTCCAGGGGGACACCCGTTAGCAGGAATGAGCAGTTCTTC.

The chain employs TRBV5-6 and TRBJ2-4, with 9 bases lining up with TRBD1. The CDR3 has 17 amino acids. In germline, CDR1 is SGHDT, CDR2 YYEEEE. The V and J ends lost 4 bases and 7 bases, in that order; junction bases with no gene match: 15. The CDR3 loop is CASSPLPSWDRVNIQYF. CDR3 DNA: TGTGCCAGCAGCCCACTTCCGAGCTGGGACAGGGTTAACATTCAGTACTTC.

The genes are TRBV28 and TRBJ2-2, with 9 bases fitting TRBD1. Trimming at V came to 5 bases and at J to 5 bases, leaving 9 bases not matched to a gene. Germline V gives CDR1 MDHEN, CDR2 SYDVKM. The CDR3 has 16 residues. The CDR3, as DNA: TGTGCCAGCAGTCTTCCGACAGGGGGGAGGACCGGGGAGCTGTTTTTT. Its translation: CASSLPTGGRTGELFF. Combining the CDR3 with reference TRBV28 and TRBJ2-2 gives the whole variable domain DVKVTQSSRYLVKRTGEKVFLECVQDMDHENMFWYRQDPGLGLRLIYFSYDVKMKEKGDIPEGYSVSREKKERFSLILESASTNQTSMYLCASSLPTGGRTGELFFGEGSRLTVL.

This clone was counted between two and nine times. V is TRBV13 and J is TRBJ1-1; 9 nucleotides align to TRBD1. The CDR3 is made up of 15 amino acids. Looked up from germline, CDR1 is PRHDT and CDR2 is FYEKMQ (reference sequence). V was clipped by 3 bases and J by 4 bases; unmatched bases: 6. DNA for the CDR3: TGTGCCAGCAGCTTCAACAGGGGGCGAGGCACTGAAGCTTTCTTT. It yields the protein CASSFNRGRGTEAFF.

The rearrangement links TRBV28 to TRBJ1-5; D is unresolved. The V end lost 5 bases, the J end lost 6 bases, and 17 bases lay between the germline ends. Germline CDR1 MDHEN, CDR2 SYDVKM. The length of the CDR3 is 15 residues. The CDR3 DNA is TGTGCCAGCAGTATTCGAGGGTTCCAATTTCAGCCCCAGCATTTT. This gives the protein CASSIRGFQFQPQHF.

This clone was observed a few times. The chain links TRBV14 to TRBJ2-3; 11 bases map to TRBD2. Germline V gene sequence: CDR1 SGHDN, CDR2 FVKESK. The V segment lost 3 bases and the J segment 0 bases; nucleotides outside the gene matches: 2. The CDR3 runs to 16 residues. Here the CDR3 reads CASSQTSGTSTDTQYF. DNA of the CDR3: TGTGCCAGCAGCCAGACTAGCGGGACTAGCACAGATACGCAGTATTTT.

V gene TRBV6-5 combines with J gene TRBJ2-5; D is possibly TRBD2 (7 bases). The germline gives CDR1 MNHEY, CDR2 SVGAGI. V gave up 7 bases and J gave up 10 bases, with 19 bases separating them. CDR3 length: 13 residues. The chain's CDR3 is CASTRSKGGDQYF. The CDR3 DNA is TGTGCCAGCACCCGTTCAAAAGGGGGGGACCAGTACTTC.

This clone came up a few times. This chain joins TRBV10-3 and TRBJ2-3; TRBD2 aligns across 11 bases. The germline V gene has CDR1 ENHRY and CDR2 SYGVKD. The V segment lost 7 bases and the J segment 3 bases; nucleotides outside the gene matches: 6. The CDR3 loop spans 15 amino acids. DNA for the CDR3: TGTGCCATCAAGACTAGCGGGACCCAAACAGATACGCAGTATTTT. Protein sequence: CAIKTSGTQTDTQYF.

The V gene is TRBV14, the J gene TRBJ2-1, with 9 bases lining up with TRBD2. Germline V gene lookup returns CDR1 SGHDN and CDR2 FVKESK. The CDR3 extends over 15 amino acids. Losses at the gene ends were 4 bases for V and 4 bases for J; bases not matched to a gene: 5. The CDR3 sequence is CASSLTSGYYNEQFF. The CDR3 coding sequence is TGTGCCAGCAGCCTAACTAGCGGGTATTACAATGAGCAGTTCTTC.

The chain joins TRBV6-5 to TRBJ1-1; 7 bases are a match to TRBD1. The ends lost 5 bases at V and 3 bases at J; junction bases unmatched: 9. This CDR3 comprises 15 residues. The germline V gene has CDR1 MNHEY and CDR2 SVGAGI. The DNA for the CDR3 is TGTGCCAGCAGTCCGGGTTCAGGGGGGTACACTGAAGCTTTCTTT. This encodes CASSPGSGGYTEAFF.

The chain employs TRBV11-2 and TRBJ2-7; 8 positions match TRBD2. In germline, CDR1 is SGHAT, CDR2 FQNNGV. V dropped 5 bases and J dropped 1; count of bases not matched to a gene: 10. This CDR3 has 16 residues. The CDR3 DNA follows: TGTGCCAGCAGCCCGACGGGGGGGCCCGGGTCCTACGAGCAGTACTTC. Its protein is CASSPTGGPGSYEQYF.

J is TRBJ2-7 and V is TRBV29-1; unclear D gene. This CDR3 region has 16 residues. Germline-derived CDR1 and CDR2 are SQVTM and ANQGSEA. Trimming removed 5 bases from V and 2 bases from J, with 22 bases in between. In nucleotides, the CDR3 is TGCAGCGTTCGCCCCCAACGAGCATCTAACCCCTACGAGCAGTACTTC. Translated: CSVRPQRASNPYEQYF.

This chain connects TRBV18 to TRBJ1-3; D possibly corresponds to TRBD1 (5 bases). Germline CDR1 reads KGHSH; CDR2 reads LQKENI. The CDR3 contains 16 residues. Trimming cost V 4 bases and J 1 base, with 14 bases left between them. The CDR3 bases are TGTGCCAGCTCACGGCCAGGGCCGTATTCTGGAAACACCATATATTTT. It yields the protein CASSRPGPYSGNTIYF.

This clone has a handful of counts. The chain couples TRBV7-9 to TRBJ2-3, with 13 nucleotides matching TRBD2. CDR3 length: 16 amino acids. V lost 6 bases and J lost 6; bases outside the gene matches: 9. Germline-derived CDR1 and CDR2 are SEHNR and FQNEAQ (reference sequence). CDR3 sequence reads: CASSRPGLAGLDTQYF. The DNA of the CDR3 is TGTGCCAGCAGTCGCCCGGGACTAGCGGGATTGGATACGCAGTATTTT.

This clone was picked up a small number of times. The chain joins TRBV2 to TRBJ2-1; a weak D match, TRBD1 (5 bases). Germline CDR1 reads SNHLY; CDR2 reads FYNNEI. Trimming shortened V by 5 bases and J by 4 bases, and 12 bases separated the two germline ends. The CDR3 length is 14 residues. The CDR3 DNA sequence: TGTGCCAGCAGTCAAAGGGGCGGATACAATGAGCAGTTCTTC. It yields the protein CASSQRGGYNEQFF.

The rearrangement uses TRBV5-6 and TRBJ1-1; possibly TRBD1 for D (5 bases). The CDR3 runs 15 residues. V was shortened by 4 bases and J by 0 bases, with 13 bases between the two germline ends. Germline V gene data show CDR1 as SGHDT and CDR2 as YYEEEE. The CDR3 sequence: CASSPQQVLNTEAFF. The CDR3 DNA reads TGTGCCAGCAGCCCTCAACAGGTCTTGAACACTGAAGCTTTCTTT.

The V and J genes are TRBV7-8 and TRBJ1-2; D uncertain. Trimming removed 5 bases from V and 5 bases from J, with 12 bases in between. CDR1 is SGHVS and CDR2 is FQNEAQ in the germline V gene. There are 13 residues in the CDR3. Here the CDR3 reads CASSAGFGYGYTF. CDR3 DNA sequence: TGTGCCAGCAGCGCAGGATTTGGATATGGCTACACCTTC.

The chain joins TRBV7-2 to TRBJ2-3, with 10 bases identical to TRBD2. The germline gives CDR1 SGHTA, CDR2 FQGNSA. The CDR3 is made up of 16 amino acids. V trimming: 1 base; J trimming: 4 bases; junction bases outside the gene matches: 5. CDR3 sequence: CASSLERLAGADTQYF. As DNA, the CDR3 is TGTGCCAGCAGCTTAGAGAGGCTAGCGGGAGCAGATACGCAGTATTTT.

V and J are TRBV18 and TRBJ1-2; 7 nucleotides align to TRBD1. The CDR3 runs 15 residues. CDR1 is KGHSH, CDR2 LQKENI, per germline. The V gene end was trimmed by 3 bases and the J gene end by 4 bases; junction bases not matched to a gene: 8. CDR3 sequence reads: CASSPVDRDSYGYTF. For the CDR3, the DNA is TGTGCCAGCTCACCTGTGGACCGGGACAGCTATGGCTACACCTTC.

The rearrangement joins TRBV11-2 to TRBJ2-4, with no clear D. The CDR3 sequence is 15 residues long. Germline CDR1 is SGHAT and CDR2 is FQNNGV. V shed 0 bases and J shed 1 base, with 7 bases lying between them. CDR3 DNA: TGTGCCAGCAGCTTAGAGACCAGGGCCAAAAACATTCAGTACTTC. It is translated as CASSLETRAKNIQYF.

This clone was detected a few times. This chain connects TRBV4-2 to TRBJ2-1; 13 nucleotides agree with TRBD2. V was pared by 4 bases and J by 9 bases, with 6 bases of the junction left unmatched. The CDR3 totals 15 residues. The germline CDR1 and CDR2 sequences are LGHNA and YNFKEQ. CDR3 residues: CASSLGTSGIPEQFF. The CDR3 DNA reads TGTGCCAGCAGCCTCGGGACTAGCGGGATCCCTGAGCAGTTCTTC.

This clone was observed a few times. V usage is TRBV18 and J usage is TRBJ2-7; D is perhaps TRBD1 (6 bases). From germline, CDR1 is KGHSH and CDR2 LQKENI. Deletions cut 1 base from V and 2 bases from J, with 12 bases between. The CDR3 is made up of 15 amino acids. The CDR3 loop is CASSPLDSRAYEQYF. CDR3 DNA: TGTGCCAGCTCACCACTGGACAGCCGGGCCTACGAGCAGTACTTC.

In this sample, this clone turned up a few times. The chain is built from TRBV2 and TRBJ2-1, with 7 positions matching TRBD2. V shed 7 bases and J 3 bases; nucleotides not matched to a gene: 3. The CDR3 consists of 13 residues. Germline V lookup: CDR1 SNHLY, CDR2 FYNNEI. The CDR3 protein is CASIKRGYNEQFF. In DNA form, the CDR3 reads TGTGCCAGCATCAAGCGGGGCTACAATGAGCAGTTCTTC.

The chain employs TRBV6-6 and TRBJ2-1; possibly TRBD2 for D (6 bases). The CDR3 contains 16 residues. Trimming stripped 6 bases from V and 5 bases from J, with 20 bases between. CDR1 is MNHNY and CDR2 is SVGAGI in the germline V gene (reference sequence). The CDR3 sequence: CASRGRGSKRDNEQFF. In DNA, the CDR3 is TGTGCCAGCAGGGGGAGAGGGAGTAAGCGGGACAATGAGCAGTTCTTC.

CDR3 sequence reads: CASSTAQGQGAHEQYF. In nucleotides, the CDR3 is TGCGCCAGCAGCACGGCTCAGGGACAGGGGGCCCACGAGCAGTACTTC. The chain has TRBV5-1 and TRBJ2-7; TRBD1 aligns across 12 bases. CDR1 is SGHRS, CDR2 YFSETQ, per germline. J gave up 5 bases and V 4 bases, and 10 bases lay outside the gene matches. The CDR3 has 16 residues.

The chain combines TRBV19 with TRBJ2-3, with a weak D call TRBD1 (5 bases). Germline V gives CDR1 LNHDA, CDR2 SQIVND (reference sequence). The CDR3 loop spans 14 amino acids. The V and J ends lost 8 bases and 2 bases respectively, with 14 bases between them. The CDR3 DNA sequence: TGTGCCAGTGGGGCTAGGGGCCCCACAGATACGCAGTATTTT. Its translation: CASGARGPTDTQYF.

This clone was counted between two and nine times. The rearrangement uses TRBV25-1 and TRBJ1-1; unclear D gene. Trimming shortened V by 8 bases and J by 7 bases, and 11 bases separated the two germline ends. Germline V gene sequence: CDR1 MGHDK, CDR2 SYGVNS. This CDR3 comprises 11 residues. The CDR3 nucleotides are TGTGCCAGCCGACTACTAAATGAAGCTTTCTTT. Protein: CASRLLNEAFF. The full variable domain, with the rest looked up from reference TRBV25-1 and TRBJ1-1, is EADIYQTPRYLVIGTGKKITLECSQTMGHDKMYWYQQDPGMELHLIHYSYGVNSTEKGDLSSESTVSRIRTEHFPLTLESARPSHTSQYLCASRLLNEAFFGQGTRLTVV.

J is TRBJ2-3 and V is TRBV29-1; D possibly corresponds to TRBD2 (6 bases). Germline V CDR1 and CDR2: SQVTM, ANQGSEA. Trimming removed 4 bases at V and 3 bases at J, with 14 bases between. This CDR3 is built from 14 residues. The CDR3 protein is CSVVREWMTDTQYF. Here the CDR3 DNA reads TGCAGCGTTGTACGGGAGTGGATGACAGATACGCAGTATTTT.

The genes are TRBV27 and TRBJ2-7; TRBD1 aligns across 8 bases. CDR3 length: 13 amino acids. V lost 5 bases, J lost 12 bases, and 12 bases stayed unmatched. In germline, CDR1 is MNHEY, CDR2 SMNVEV (reference sequence). The DNA of the CDR3 is TGTGCCAGCAGTCCAAGCCTGGACAGGGTACGGTACTTC. Translated, it gives CASSPSLDRVRYF.

In its sample, this clone was seen a few times. The genes are TRBV9 and TRBJ1-2; possibly TRBD1 for D (6 bases). CDR1 and CDR2 from the germline V gene are SGDLS and YYNGEE. Trimming stripped 3 bases from V and 8 bases from J, with 11 bases between. CDR3 length: 12 residues. For the CDR3, the DNA is TGTGCCAGCAGCGCGACTGGACAGGGCTACACCTTC. Translated, it gives CASSATGQGYTF.

This clone was picked up a small number of times. The gene calls are TRBV6-6 and TRBJ2-3, with D unresolved. The CDR3 totals 13 residues. V lost 1 base and J 3 bases, leaving 5 bases between the germline ends. In germline, CDR1 is MNHNY, CDR2 SVGAGI (reference sequence). The CDR3 loop is CASSYYSTDTQYF. The CDR3 DNA is TGTGCCAGCAGTTACTACTCGACAGATACGCAGTATTTT.

The CDR3 loop reads CASREREGVYEQYF. The CDR3 DNA reads as TGTGCCAGCAGGGAGAGAGAGGGTGTTTACGAGCAGTACTTC. The V call is TRBV6-1, the J call TRBJ2-7; possible D gene TRBD2, 5 bases. V dropped 6 bases and J dropped 4 bases, with 16 bases sitting between them. The CDR3 covers 14 residues. Germline V CDR1 and CDR2: MNHNS, SASEGT.